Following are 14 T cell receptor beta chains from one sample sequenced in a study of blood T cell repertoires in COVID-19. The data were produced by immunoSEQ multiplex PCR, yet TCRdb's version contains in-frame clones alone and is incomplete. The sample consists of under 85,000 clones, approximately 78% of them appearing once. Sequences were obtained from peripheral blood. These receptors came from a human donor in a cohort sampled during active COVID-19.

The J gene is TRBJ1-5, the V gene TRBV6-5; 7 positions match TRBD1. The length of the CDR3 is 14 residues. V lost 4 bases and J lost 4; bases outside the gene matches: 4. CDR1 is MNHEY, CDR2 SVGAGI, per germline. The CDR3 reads CASSWTGANQPQHF. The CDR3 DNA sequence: TGTGCCAGCAGTTGGACAGGAGCGAATCAGCCCCAGCATTTT.

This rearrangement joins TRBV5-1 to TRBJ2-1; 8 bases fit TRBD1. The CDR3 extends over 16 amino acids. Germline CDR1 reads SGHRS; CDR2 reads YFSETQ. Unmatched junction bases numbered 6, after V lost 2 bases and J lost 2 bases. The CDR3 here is CASSFWGTGAYNEQFF. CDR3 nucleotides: TGCGCCAGCAGCTTCTGGGGGACAGGAGCCTACAATGAGCAGTTCTTC.

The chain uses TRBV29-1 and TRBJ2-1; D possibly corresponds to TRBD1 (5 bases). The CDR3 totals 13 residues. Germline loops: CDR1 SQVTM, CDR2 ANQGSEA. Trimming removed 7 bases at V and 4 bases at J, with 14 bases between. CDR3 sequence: CSARTFGYNEQFF. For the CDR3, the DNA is TGCAGCGCTCGGACATTCGGGTACAATGAGCAGTTCTTC.

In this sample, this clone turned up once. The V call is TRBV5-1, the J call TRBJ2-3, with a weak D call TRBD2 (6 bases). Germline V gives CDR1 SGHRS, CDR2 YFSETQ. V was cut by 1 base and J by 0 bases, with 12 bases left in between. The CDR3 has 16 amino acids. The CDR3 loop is CASSLRTIQSTDTQYF. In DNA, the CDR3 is TGCGCCAGCAGCTTGAGGACTATACAGAGCACAGATACGCAGTATTTT.

The CDR3: CSASSDRDYNEQFF. The CDR3 DNA follows: TGCAGTGCTAGTAGCGACAGGGACTACAATGAGCAGTTCTTC. This chain uses TRBV20-1 with TRBJ2-1; 7 bases agree with TRBD1. Germline V gene lookup returns CDR1 DFQATT and CDR2 SNEGSKA (reference sequence). Losses at the gene ends were 3 bases for V and 3 bases for J; bases not matched to a gene: 5. The CDR3 spans 14 residues.

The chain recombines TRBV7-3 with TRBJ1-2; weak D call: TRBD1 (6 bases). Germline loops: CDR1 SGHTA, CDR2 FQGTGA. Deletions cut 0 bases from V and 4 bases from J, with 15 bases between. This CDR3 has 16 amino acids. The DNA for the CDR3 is TGTGCCAGCAGCTTAACAGGGGGGGACAACCTCTATGGCTACACCTTC. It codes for CASSLTGGDNLYGYTF.

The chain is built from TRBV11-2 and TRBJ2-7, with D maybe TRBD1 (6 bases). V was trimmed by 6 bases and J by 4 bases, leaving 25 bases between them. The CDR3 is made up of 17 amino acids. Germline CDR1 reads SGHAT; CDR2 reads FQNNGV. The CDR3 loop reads CASSYRYPGTQTYEQYF. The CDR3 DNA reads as TGTGCCAGCAGTTACAGATATCCCGGGACACAAACTTACGAGCAGTACTTC. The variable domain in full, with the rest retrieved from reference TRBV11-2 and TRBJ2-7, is EAGVAQSPRYKIIEKRQSVAFWCNPISGHATLYWYQQILGQGPKLLIQFQNNGVVDDSQLPKDRFSAERLKGVDSTLKIQPAKLEDSAVYLCASSYRYPGTQTYEQYFGPGTRLTVT.

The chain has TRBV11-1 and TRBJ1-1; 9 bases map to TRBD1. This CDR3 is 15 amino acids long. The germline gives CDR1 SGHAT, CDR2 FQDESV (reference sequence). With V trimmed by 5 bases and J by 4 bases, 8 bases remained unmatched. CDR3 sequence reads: CASSQRQGVITEAFF. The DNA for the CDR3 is TGTGCCAGCAGCCAAAGACAGGGGGTCATCACTGAAGCTTTCTTT.

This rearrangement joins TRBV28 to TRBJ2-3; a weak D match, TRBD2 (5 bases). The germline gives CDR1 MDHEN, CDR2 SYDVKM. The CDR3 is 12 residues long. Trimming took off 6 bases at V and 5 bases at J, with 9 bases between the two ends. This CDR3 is CASRSEGDTQYF. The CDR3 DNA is TGTGCCAGCAGATCAGAGGGAGATACGCAGTATTTT.

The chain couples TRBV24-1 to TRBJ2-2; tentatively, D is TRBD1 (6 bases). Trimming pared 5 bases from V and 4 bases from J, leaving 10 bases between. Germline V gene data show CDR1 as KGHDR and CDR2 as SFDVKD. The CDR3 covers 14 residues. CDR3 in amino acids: CATSGDTITGELFF. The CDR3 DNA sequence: TGTGCCACCAGTGGGGACACCATCACCGGGGAGCTGTTTTTT.

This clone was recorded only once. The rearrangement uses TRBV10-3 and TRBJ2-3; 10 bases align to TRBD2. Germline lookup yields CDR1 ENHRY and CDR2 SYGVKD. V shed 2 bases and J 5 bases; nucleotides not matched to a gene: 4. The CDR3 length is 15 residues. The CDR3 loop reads CAISESGGAKDTQYF. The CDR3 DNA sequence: TGTGCCATCAGTGAGAGCGGGGGGGCGAAAGATACGCAGTATTTT.

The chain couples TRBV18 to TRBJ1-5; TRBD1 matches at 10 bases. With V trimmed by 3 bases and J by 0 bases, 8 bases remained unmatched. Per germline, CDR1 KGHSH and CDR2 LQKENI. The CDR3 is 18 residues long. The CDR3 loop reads CASSPADRGIYSNQPQHF. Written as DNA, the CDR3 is TGTGCCAGCTCACCGGCGGACAGGGGGATATATAGCAATCAGCCCCAGCATTTT.

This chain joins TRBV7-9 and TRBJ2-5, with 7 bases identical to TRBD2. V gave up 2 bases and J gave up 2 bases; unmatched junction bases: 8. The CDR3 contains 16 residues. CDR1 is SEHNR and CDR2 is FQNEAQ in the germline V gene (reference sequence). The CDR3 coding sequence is TGTGCCAGCAGCTTATTCGGGGGGAGGTTTCAAGAGACCCAGTACTTC. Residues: CASSLFGGRFQETQYF.

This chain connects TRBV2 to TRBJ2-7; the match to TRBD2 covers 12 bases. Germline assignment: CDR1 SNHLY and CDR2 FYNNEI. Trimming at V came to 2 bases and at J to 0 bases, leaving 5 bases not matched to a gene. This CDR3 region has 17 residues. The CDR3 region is CASSESWGLAGSYEQYF. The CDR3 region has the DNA TGTGCCAGCAGTGAAAGTTGGGGACTAGCGGGCTCCTACGAGCAGTACTTC. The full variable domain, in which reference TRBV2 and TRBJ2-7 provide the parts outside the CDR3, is EPEVTQTPSHQVTQMGQEVILRCVPISNHLYFYWYRQILGQKVEFLVSFYNNEISEKSEIFDDQFSVERPDGSNFTLKIRSTKLEDSAMYFCASSESWGLAGSYEQYFGPGTRLTVT.